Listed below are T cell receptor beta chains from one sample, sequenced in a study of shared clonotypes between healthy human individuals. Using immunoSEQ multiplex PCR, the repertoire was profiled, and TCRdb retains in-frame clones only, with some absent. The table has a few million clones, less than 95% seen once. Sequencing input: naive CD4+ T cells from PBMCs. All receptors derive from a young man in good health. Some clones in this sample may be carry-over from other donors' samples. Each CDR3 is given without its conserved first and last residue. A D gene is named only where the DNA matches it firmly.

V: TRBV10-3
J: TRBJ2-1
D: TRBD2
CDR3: AIMKGLAGDFYNEQF

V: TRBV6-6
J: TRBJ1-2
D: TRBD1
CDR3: ASSNRGGYGYT

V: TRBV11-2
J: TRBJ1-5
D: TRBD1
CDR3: DGTGLRCSPQH

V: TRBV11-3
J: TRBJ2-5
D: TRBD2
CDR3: ASSLEVGGAQY

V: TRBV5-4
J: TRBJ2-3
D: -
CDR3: ASSLARGFSQY

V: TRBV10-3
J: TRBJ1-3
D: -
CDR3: AIGGEAAGNTIY

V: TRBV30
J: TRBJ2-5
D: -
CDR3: AWSVGLNIKETQY

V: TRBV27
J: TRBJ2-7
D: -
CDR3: ASRGSYEEQY

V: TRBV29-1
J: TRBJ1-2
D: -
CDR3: SVEDGDHQGSGYT

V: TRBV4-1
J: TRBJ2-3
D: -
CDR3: ASSPGQSTDTQY

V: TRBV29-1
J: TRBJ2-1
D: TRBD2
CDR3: SVEFSGKYNEQF

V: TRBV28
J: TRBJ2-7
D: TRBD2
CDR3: ASSRPGLLYEQY

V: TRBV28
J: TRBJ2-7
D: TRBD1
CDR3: ASSPADRTGGQY

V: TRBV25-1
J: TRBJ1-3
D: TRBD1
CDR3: ASNGQGLGNTIY

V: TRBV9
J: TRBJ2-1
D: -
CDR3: ASSVGQANEQF

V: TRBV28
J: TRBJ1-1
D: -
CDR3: ASKWTLGSPEAF

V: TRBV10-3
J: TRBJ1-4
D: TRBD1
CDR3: AIRPDRGGNEKLF

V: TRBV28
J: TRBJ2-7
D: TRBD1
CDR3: ASGRTGPGYEQY

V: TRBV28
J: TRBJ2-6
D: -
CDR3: ASSLSSSGANVLT

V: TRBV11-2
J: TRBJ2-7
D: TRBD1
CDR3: ASSLAGQGARSEQY

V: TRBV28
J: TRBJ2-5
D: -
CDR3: ASSLFFGGNREDQETQY

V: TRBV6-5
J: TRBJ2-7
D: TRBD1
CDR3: ASRTGQGAYEQY

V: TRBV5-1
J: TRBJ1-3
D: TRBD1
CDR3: ASSLDGTGAGNTIY

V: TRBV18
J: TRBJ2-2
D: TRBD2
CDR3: ASSPTTSGNTGELF

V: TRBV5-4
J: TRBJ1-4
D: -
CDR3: ASSLEGGTNEKLF